The clone carrying this T cell receptor (beta chain) has a count of ten or more. The target antigen is unknown. This specimen belongs to a study of Graves' ophthalmopathy and Graves' hyperthyroidism. Study results and caveats: A majority of expanded thyroid clonotypes exceeding 0.001 frequency were likewise present in blood. The study's model predicted ophthalmopathy progression at roughly 69% sensitivity and almost 75% specificity.

Amplification from RNA transcripts yielded the TCR beta CDR3 regions. HTBI primers were used in a first-round RT-PCR, which preceded a second-round multiplex PCR. TCRdb reprocessed the multiplex PCR reads with MiXCR, giving one entry per CDR3 protein. The table records around 1.1 million distinct CDR3 sequences, about 35% of them present only once. This sequence originates from an adult man with Graves' hyperthyroidism. Sequencing was performed on peripheral blood or thyroid tissue (not recorded which).

The CDR3 DNA reads as TGTGCCAGCAGCCGATCCGGGACAGGGGGTAACTATGGCTACACCTTC. Its translation: CASSRSGTGGNYGYTF. The rearrangement joins TRBV7-2 to TRBJ1-2; TRBD1 aligns across 11 bases. V gave up 5 bases and J gave up 1 base; unmatched junction bases: 6. The CDR3 length is 16 residues. From germline, CDR1 is SGHTA and CDR2 FQGNSA.